A single T cell receptor (beta chain) is shown here with its context. This clonotype is characterized as medium-sized (0.01 to 0.1%). No antigen is known for it. Base qualities are not provided; no much larger clone lies one nucleotide away. The data were taken from a study (dated by TCRdb to 2015 to 2016). The study in broad terms: In people whose bodies naturally kept HIV infection under control, the researchers looked into where HIV persistence comes from.

Library preparation was by 5' RACE. The sequencing machine was an Illumina HiSeq 2000. TCRdb reran the public reads through fastp at Q25 and MiXCR, keeping productive beta chains. Here each entry gathers all rows of one CDR3 protein and keeps the most common genes and DNA. The sample has roughly 2,700 distinct CDR3 sequences on record, 6.5% to 7% of them singletons. Of the sample, 6.5% is held by the ten largest clones. V was cut back by 5 bases and J by 3 bases, leaving a gap of 13 bases between them. Including cysteine and phenylalanine, the CDR3 has 14 amino acids. The entry retains the CDR3 DNA only, 42 bases that are in frame from base 1.

In this chain, TRBV12-3 or TRBV12-4 is recombined with TRBJ1-1; the best D guess is TRBD1, with 6 bases matching. The specimen sequenced was total memory T cells from blood PBMCs. The sample's cell subset or site, from its label and the paper: transitional memory CD4+ T cells. The receptor was isolated from a female donor with HIV. The DNA reads as follows: TGTGCCAGCAGTAGAAATAACAGGGACACTGAAGCTTTCTTT. Its protein product is CASSRNNRDTEAFF.